One and the same sample provided the 17 T cell receptor beta chains below, sequenced in a study of cytomegalovirus exposure and HLA in healthy donors. PCR used 60 Vbeta primers and 13 Jbeta primers. The table came from immunoSEQ multiplex PCR; TCRdb's copy has only in-frame clones and leaves some out. The sample consists of under 110,000 clones, approximately 85% of them appearing once. The material sequenced was PBMCs. The receptors originated from a man aged 25 to 40 in good health and CMV-seronegative.

The V and J genes are TRBV7-3 and TRBJ2-3, with unresolved D. V shed 2 bases and J shed 4 bases, with 7 bases lying between them. In germline, CDR1 is SGHTA, CDR2 FQGTGA. The CDR3 covers 13 residues. In DNA, the CDR3 is TGTGCCAGCAGCTTAGGAGAGGCAGATACGCAGTATTTT. It encodes CASSLGEADTQYF.

The genes are TRBV6-1 and TRBJ1-5; 7 bases are shared with TRBD1. This CDR3 has 15 amino acids. The V gene's germline CDR1 is MNHNS and CDR2 SASEGT. The V gene end was trimmed by 3 bases and the J gene end by 9 bases; junction bases not matched to a gene: 11. The CDR3 DNA follows: TGTGCCAGCAGTGACCCCGACAGGGCCACCCGGCCCCAGCATTTT. As protein: CASSDPDRATRPQHF.

The chain carries TRBV7-2 and TRBJ2-1; 8 nucleotides agree with TRBD2. This CDR3 is built from 15 residues. Germline trimming cut 2 bases from V and 6 bases from J; bases unmatched to any gene: 6. Germline values: CDR1 SGHTA, CDR2 FQGNSA. CDR3 protein: CASSLTGGAVNEQFF. The CDR3 nucleotides read TGTGCCAGCAGCTTAACCGGGGGGGCCGTCAATGAGCAGTTCTTC.

The chain uses TRBV4-1 and TRBJ1-1; D is ambiguous. CDR1 is MGHRA and CDR2 is YSYEKL in the germline V gene. This CDR3 contains 15 residues. Trimming removed 1 base at V and 4 bases at J, with 13 bases between. As DNA, the CDR3 is TGCGCCAGCAGCCAAGTCCCCATCGGTGGCACTGAAGCTTTCTTT. This encodes CASSQVPIGGTEAFF.

The chain carries TRBV19 and TRBJ1-6; 8 nucleotides line up with TRBD1. The CDR3 extends over 18 amino acids. J lost 7 bases, V lost 6 bases, and 17 bases had no gene match. Germline assignment: CDR1 LNHDA and CDR2 SQIVND (reference sequence). For the CDR3, the DNA is TGTGCCAGTAGGGCAGACAGGGGTGTACGACCAGAAAATTCACCCCTCCACTTT. Its protein is CASRADRGVRPENSPLHF. The full variable domain, completed using reference TRBV19 and TRBJ1-6, is DGGITQSPKYLFRKEGQNVTLSCEQNLNHDAMYWYRQDPGQGLRLIYYSQIVNDFQKGDIAEGYSVSREKKESFPLTVTSAQKNPTAFYLCASRADRGVRPENSPLHFGNGTRLTVT.

The J gene is TRBJ2-2, the V gene TRBV10-3; D might be TRBD1 (6 bases). The germline gives CDR1 ENHRY, CDR2 SYGVKD. The CDR3 runs 15 residues. V lost 0 bases, J lost 6 bases, and 11 bases lay in between. The CDR3 region has the DNA TGTGCCATCAGTGAGTCCCTGGGGGCGGCCGGGGAGCTGTTTTTT. Translated, it gives CAISESLGAAGELFF.

The chain joins TRBV19 to TRBJ2-1; 9 nucleotides match TRBD1. CDR3 length equals 14 residues. Germline lookup yields CDR1 LNHDA and CDR2 SQIVND (reference sequence). With 10 bases clipped from V and 3 bases from J, the junction kept 7 bases outside the gene matches. CDR3 sequence: CATTGTGNYNEQFF. CDR3 sequence (DNA): TGTGCCACCACCGGGACAGGGAACTACAATGAGCAGTTCTTC.

This chain connects TRBV29-1 to TRBJ1-2; D remains unclear. Germline CDR1 SQVTM, CDR2 ANQGSEA. This CDR3 is built from 11 residues. V dropped 3 bases and J dropped 8 bases, with 10 bases sitting between them. Here the CDR3 DNA reads TGCAGCGTTGATCACAGAAGAGGCTACACCTTC. Translation: CSVDHRRGYTF.

The gene calls are TRBV28 and TRBJ2-1; a weak D match, TRBD1 (6 bases). Trimming shortened V by 8 bases and J by 2 bases, and 19 bases separated the two germline ends. CDR3 length: 16 amino acids. Germline assignment: CDR1 MDHEN and CDR2 SYDVKM. CDR3 loop: CASGGPRRQAYNEQFF. As DNA, the CDR3 is TGTGCCAGCGGGGGCCCGAGACGCCAAGCCTACAATGAGCAGTTCTTC.

The chain has TRBV6-1 and TRBJ2-7, with 7 bases lining up with TRBD2. The germline gives CDR1 MNHNS, CDR2 SASEGT. The CDR3 covers 14 residues. The V segment lost 8 bases and the J segment 2 bases; nucleotides outside the gene matches: 9. CDR3 coding DNA: TGTGCCAGCCACCACAGCGGGGATACCTACGAGCAGTACTTC. Its translation is CASHHSGDTYEQYF.

V and J are TRBV19 and TRBJ2-7; TRBD1 aligns across 7 bases. This CDR3 has 14 amino acids. The germline CDR1 and CDR2 sequences are LNHDA and SQIVND (reference sequence). V was pared by 7 bases and J by 7 bases, with 13 bases of the junction left unmatched. CDR3 residues: CASTSSGTASEQYF. As DNA, the CDR3 is TGTGCCAGTACCTCTTCTGGGACAGCCTCGGAGCAGTACTTC.

The V gene is TRBV27, the J gene TRBJ2-7; D perhaps matches TRBD1 (7 bases). The CDR3 runs to 14 residues. The V end lost 3 bases, the J end lost 0 bases, and 9 bases lay between the germline ends. CDR1 is MNHEY and CDR2 is SMNVEV in the germline V gene (reference sequence). This chain's CDR3 is CASSLQGGSYEQYF. The CDR3 DNA sequence: TGTGCCAGCAGTTTGCAGGGGGGCTCCTACGAGCAGTACTTC.

The chain carries TRBV6-5 and TRBJ2-2; no clear D. The germline V gene has CDR1 MNHEY and CDR2 SVGAGI. The CDR3 has 13 residues. V was trimmed by 2 bases and J by 6 bases, leaving 7 bases between them. DNA for the CDR3: TGTGCCAGCAGTTACACAATTCCCGGGGAGCTGTTTTTT. Its protein is CASSYTIPGELFF.

The J gene is TRBJ1-3, the V gene TRBV10-3; 7 bases align to TRBD1. CDR1 ENHRY and CDR2 SYGVKD come from the germline V gene. V lost 0 bases to trimming and J lost 0 bases; unmatched junction nucleotides: 5. The CDR3 is 17 amino acids. The CDR3, as DNA: TGTGCCATCAGTGAGTCAGACAGGGTCCTCTCTGGAAACACCATATATTTT. Its protein is CAISESDRVLSGNTIYF.

The chain links TRBV7-9 to TRBJ1-2, with TRBD1 as a possible D gene (6 bases). In germline, CDR1 is SEHNR, CDR2 FQNEAQ (reference sequence). The V end lost 0 bases, the J end lost 7 bases, and 9 bases lay between the germline ends. There are 13 residues in the CDR3. This CDR3 reads CASSLATGLGYTF. CDR3 nucleotides: TGTGCCAGCAGCTTAGCGACAGGACTTGGCTACACCTTC. Full variable domain (outside the CDR3, taken from reference TRBV7-9 and TRBJ1-2): DTGVSQNPRHKITKRGQNVTFRCDPISEHNRLYWYRQTLGQGPEFLTYFQNEAQLEKSRLLSDRFSAERPKGSFSTLEIQRTEQGDSAMYLCASSLATGLGYTFGSGTRLTVV.

V gene TRBV7-9 combines with J gene TRBJ2-5; maybe TRBD2 (5 bases). Germline V lookup: CDR1 SEHNR, CDR2 FQNEAQ (reference sequence). V lost 2 bases to trimming and J lost 5 bases, with 12 bases between them. The CDR3 is made up of 14 amino acids. The CDR3 is CASSLLALGETQYF. The CDR3 nucleotides read TGTGCCAGCAGCTTACTAGCCCTTGGGGAGACCCAGTACTTC.

The chain carries TRBV7-2 and TRBJ1-1, with unresolved D. Germline V lookup: CDR1 SGHTA, CDR2 FQGNSA. This CDR3 spans 15 amino acids. The V end lost 1 base, the J end lost 8 bases, and 17 bases lay between the germline ends. The CDR3 DNA sequence: TGTGCCAGCAGCTTAGGAATGGGCATCGTCTGGGAAGCTTTCTTT. This gives the protein CASSLGMGIVWEAFF.